This entry concerns a single T cell receptor (beta chain). Other DNA sequences in the same sample also yield this CDR3. This record comes from a study of PD-L1 blockade in urothelial cancer. Overall study context: Blood yielded a median of roughly 140,000 T cells per sample.

Only in-frame clones appear in the TCRdb table, and some are missing; sequencing was by immunoSEQ multiplex PCR. The data show 53,000 or so clones, roughly 91% seen once. Trimming shortened V by 6 bases and J by 1 base, and 9 bases separated the two germline ends. Germline V gene sequence: CDR1 MNHNY, CDR2 SVGAGI (reference sequence). This CDR3 spans 13 amino acids. Specified time point: peripheral blood 6 weeks after treatment start. The TCR was taken from a man aged 60 to 69 with urothelial cancer. Sequenced here: PBMCs, sampled around atezolizumab (anti-PD-L1) treatment. The chain links TRBV6-6 to TRBJ1-1; a weak D match, TRBD1 (6 bases). In nucleotides, the CDR3 is TGTGCCAGCAGGGGACACGCGAACACTGAAGCTTTCTTT. This translates into CASRGHANTEAFF.